The 22 T cell receptor beta chains below come from one sample, sequenced in a study of T-cell memory formation after mild COVID-19. TCRdb recomputed calls from the 5' RACE reads with MiXCR, one row per CDR3 protein. The sample shows about 360,000 distinct CDR3 sequences, approximately 15% of them seen only once. Sequencing was performed on PBMCs or a T cell subset sorted from them (not recorded which). These receptors all stem from a young man who had mild COVID-19 (a few samples of this study predate the infection). Cell type and time point are not known.

Only a few counts were recorded for this clonotype. The chain is built from TRBV5-1 and TRBJ1-3, with TRBD1 matching over 8 bases. V was pared by 4 bases and J by 3 bases, with 3 bases of the junction left unmatched. CDR1 SGHRS and CDR2 YFSETQ come from the germline V gene. CDR3 length equals 14 residues. The CDR3 is CASSKDRDGNTIYF. CDR3 DNA sequence: TGCGCCAGCAGCAAGGACAGGGATGGAAACACCATATATTTT.

The count of this clonotype is one. The genes are TRBV2 and TRBJ2-7; D remains unclear. Trimming stripped 6 bases from V and 3 bases from J, with 12 bases between. Germline-derived CDR1 and CDR2 are SNHLY and FYNNEI. CDR3 length: 13 amino acids. The CDR3 bases are TGTGCCAGCAGCAGAGGTGTGGACTACGAGCAGTACGTC. The encoded protein is CASSRGVDYEQYV.

There are a few counts of this clonotype. This chain links TRBV6-5 with TRBJ2-4, with 13 bases that match TRBD2. Germline V gene data show CDR1 as MNHEY and CDR2 as SVGAGI. V lost 6 bases, J lost 0 bases, and 2 bases stayed unmatched. The CDR3 loop spans 16 amino acids. CDR3 sequence: CASSRTSGGAKNIQYF. The CDR3 DNA sequence: TGTGCCAGCAGCAGGACTAGCGGGGGAGCCAAAAACATTCAGTACTTC.

The CDR3 here is CASSQDRLNNEQFF. The CDR3 bases are TGTGCCAGCAGTCAGGACAGGTTAAACAATGAGCAGTTCTTC. The J gene is TRBJ2-1, the V gene TRBV3-1; 7 bases are shared with TRBD1. Germline CDR1 reads LGHDT; CDR2 reads YNNKEL (reference sequence). The CDR3 covers 14 residues. The trim removed 6 bases at V and 5 bases at J, leaving 7 bases unmatched.

This clonotype was detected ten times or more. The J gene is TRBJ1-1, the V gene TRBV18; unclear D gene. V lost 3 bases, J lost 1 base, and 6 bases lay in between. The CDR3 sequence is 13 residues long. CDR1 is KGHSH, CDR2 LQKENI, per germline. The CDR3 sequence is CASSPGRNTEAFF. The CDR3 DNA reads TGTGCCAGCTCACCTGGGCGGAACACTGAAGCTTTCTTT.

This clonotype was seen only a few times. The CDR3 sequence is CSARDLRGIYEQYF. In nucleotides, the CDR3 is TGCAGTGCTAGAGATCTCCGGGGGATCTACGAGCAGTACTTC. The chain employs TRBV20-1 and TRBJ2-7, with a weak D call TRBD2 (6 bases). Trimming took 0 bases from V and 3 from J, leaving 12 bases between them. Per the germline V gene, CDR1 is DFQATT and CDR2 is SNEGSKA (reference sequence). This CDR3 comprises 14 residues.

This clonotype has more than one count but fewer than ten. This chain uses TRBV5-1 with TRBJ2-2, with 11 bases that match TRBD1. The CDR3 sequence is 19 residues long. The trim removed 9 bases at V and 0 bases at J, leaving 16 bases unmatched. CDR1 is SGHRS and CDR2 is YFSETQ in the germline V gene. CDR3 amino acids: CATSFRDRGTLTNTGELFF. CDR3 nucleotide sequence: TGCGCCACCTCATTCCGGGACAGGGGGACCTTAACGAACACCGGGGAGCTGTTTTTT.

This sequence joins TRBV5-1 and TRBJ2-7, with 10 nucleotides matching TRBD1. V lost 1 base to trimming and J lost 1 base; unmatched junction nucleotides: 11. The CDR3 extends over 18 amino acids. CDR1 SGHRS and CDR2 YFSETQ come from the germline V gene. The CDR3 reads CASSLLAPGQGISYEQYF. Written as DNA, the CDR3 is TGCGCCAGCAGCTTGTTAGCTCCGGGACAGGGGATTTCCTACGAGCAGTACTTC.

This chain uses TRBV20-1 with TRBJ2-2; a possible D gene is TRBD1 (6 bases). The CDR3 extends over 16 amino acids. The V end lost 0 bases, the J end lost 1 base, and 12 bases lay between the germline ends. Germline V CDR1 and CDR2: DFQATT, SNEGSKA (reference sequence). Written as DNA, the CDR3 is TGCAGTGCTAGAGATCGACGCAGGGGGAACACCGGGGAGCTGTTTTTT. Translation: CSARDRRRGNTGELFF.

This clonotype was counted a few times. This sequence joins TRBV2 and TRBJ1-2, with 7 bases aligning to TRBD1. This CDR3 region has 13 residues. After removal of 6 bases from V and 3 bases from J, the junction contained 4 bases not matched to a gene. CDR1 is SNHLY, CDR2 FYNNEI, per germline. CDR3 nucleotide sequence: TGTGCCAGCAGCGGACAGGATCACTATGGCTACACCTTC. Amino acids: CASSGQDHYGYTF.

In its sample, this clonotype was seen a few times. The DNA for the CDR3 is TGTGCCAGCAGGCCAGGGGGGGCAGGGGGCCTTGGCTACACCTTC. This codes for CASRPGGAGGLGYTF. The gene calls are TRBV6-1 and TRBJ1-2; 8 bases are a match to TRBD1. Germline V gene sequence: CDR1 MNHNS, CDR2 SASEGT. V gave up 6 bases and J gave up 7 bases; unmatched junction bases: 13. The CDR3 length is 15 residues.

This chain links TRBV12-3 or TRBV12-4 with TRBJ1-5; 8 nucleotides line up with TRBD1. The CDR3 is 16 residues long. The V and J ends lost 1 base and 1 base, in that order; junction bases with no gene match: 3. The CDR3 nucleotides are TGTGCCAGCAGTTTAGAGGACAGGGTAAGCAATCAGCCCCAGCATTTT. Residues: CASSLEDRVSNQPQHF.

This clonotype was recorded a few times. The chain employs TRBV12-3 or TRBV12-4 and TRBJ1-3; D uncertain. The CDR3 is 14 residues long. The ends were cut back, 7 bases at V and 4 bases at J, with 14 bases in the middle. DNA for the CDR3: TGTGCCAGCACTGTCCAACGAGGGGGAAACACCATATATTTT. Its protein product is CASTVQRGGNTIYF.

The sample holds many counts of this clonotype. The J gene is TRBJ2-7, the V gene TRBV7-9; maybe TRBD1 (6 bases). The CDR3 contains 16 residues. The V end was cut by 2 bases, the J end by 0 bases, with 14 bases between. CDR1 is SEHNR and CDR2 is FQNEAQ in the germline V gene (reference sequence). The CDR3 DNA reads as TGTGCCAGCAGCTTACCCCCGGGACACCCCTCCTACGAGCAGTACTTC. Protein sequence: CASSLPPGHPSYEQYF.

The genes are TRBV29-1 and TRBJ2-3, with TRBD2 identical over 7 bases. The trim removed 7 bases at V and 3 bases at J, leaving 7 bases unmatched. The CDR3 has 13 residues. The germline CDR1 and CDR2 sequences are SQVTM and ANQGSEA. The CDR3 nucleotides are TGCAGCGCCGACTCCGGGGGGACAGATACGCAGTATTTT. This sequence encodes CSADSGGTDTQYF.

The chain recombines TRBV6-2 or TRBV6-3 with TRBJ2-2; 8 positions match TRBD2. With V trimmed by 8 bases and J by 6 bases, 17 bases remained unmatched. CDR1 is MNHEY, CDR2 SVGEGT, per germline. The CDR3 runs to 17 residues. CDR3 coding DNA: TGTGCCAGCGGGTCCCCCGGACTAGCCCAGCAGGCCGGGGAGCTGTTTTTT. This encodes CASGSPGLAQQAGELFF.

The chain uses TRBV7-2 and TRBJ2-5; D possibly corresponds to TRBD2 (6 bases). Germline CDR1 reads SGHTA; CDR2 reads FQGNSA. With 7 bases removed from V and 2 bases from J, the gap between germline ends came to 20 bases. The CDR3 has 16 amino acids. The CDR3 DNA follows: TGTGCCAGCACCCTAGGTGGTAGCGGTGAACAAGAGACCCAGTACTTC. Its translation: CASTLGGSGEQETQYF.

The rearrangement uses TRBV5-4 and TRBJ2-5; the match to TRBD1 covers 7 bases. CDR1 and CDR2 (germline): SGHNT, YYREEE (reference sequence). The CDR3 length is 15 residues. The V and J ends lost 3 bases and 1 base, in that order; junction bases with no gene match: 6. Here the CDR3 reads CASSSGQVAQETQYF. CDR3 in DNA: TGTGCCAGCAGCTCAGGACAGGTAGCCCAAGAGACCCAGTACTTC.

This clonotype was recorded at least ten times. The chain employs TRBV5-1 and TRBJ2-2, with 9 bases identical to TRBD1. This CDR3 is built from 14 residues. Germline CDR1 SGHRS, CDR2 YFSETQ. With V trimmed by 6 bases and J by 4 bases, 4 bases remained unmatched. This chain's CDR3 is CASNWDRATGELFF. Here the CDR3 DNA reads TGCGCCAGCAACTGGGACAGGGCCACCGGGGAGCTGTTTTTT.

The genes are TRBV4-1 and TRBJ2-1; 7 bases agree with TRBD2. CDR1 and CDR2 from the germline V gene are MGHRA and YSYEKL. The length of the CDR3 is 15 residues. V gave up 6 bases and J gave up 5 bases; unmatched junction bases: 10. The CDR3 loop is CASSRTSRQHNEQFF. CDR3 bases: TGCGCCAGCAGTCGGACTAGTCGCCAGCACAATGAGCAGTTCTTC.

This clonotype showed up just a few times. The J gene is TRBJ2-1, the V gene TRBV9, with TRBD2 matching 8 bases. The junction had 6 bases not matched to a gene; V was cut back by 1 base and J by 6 bases. Germline-derived CDR1 and CDR2 are SGDLS and YYNGEE. The CDR3 length is 15 residues. In DNA form, the CDR3 reads TGTGCCAGCAGCGTACCCTTAGCGGGGTTCAATGAGCAGTTCTTC. Encoded protein: CASSVPLAGFNEQFF.

The rearrangement uses TRBV5-8 and TRBJ2-7, with a possible D match to TRBD2 (7 bases). The CDR3 loop spans 15 amino acids. Germline CDR1 and CDR2: SGHTS and YDEGEE. The V gene lost 5 bases and the J gene lost 0 bases, with 15 bases spanning the gap. The CDR3 sequence: CASRQQGGGSYEQYV. The CDR3 region has the DNA TGTGCCAGCAGGCAGCAAGGGGGGGGCTCCTACGAGCAGTACGTC.